This entry concerns a single TCR beta chain. TCRdb keeps only in-frame clones here, not all; method: immunoSEQ multiplex PCR. The table has 100,000 to 150,000 clones, about nine tenths seen once; the top ten hold under 9%. CDR1 is MNHNS and CDR2 is SASEGT in the germline V gene. V was shortened by 2 bases and J by 3 bases, with 16 bases between the two germline ends. The CDR3 runs 16 residues. The data derive from a study of T cell responses to AZD1222 COVID-19 vaccine. This material consisted of peripheral blood, taken on day 0 of AZD1222 vaccination. This sequence was found in an adult in good health. The chain uses TRBV6-1 and TRBJ1-1; D might be TRBD1 (6 bases). For the CDR3, the DNA is TGTGCCAGCAGTGAACAGGGGATGGTCGGGGACACTGAAGCTTTCTTT. Amino acid sequence: CASSEQGMVGDTEAFF.